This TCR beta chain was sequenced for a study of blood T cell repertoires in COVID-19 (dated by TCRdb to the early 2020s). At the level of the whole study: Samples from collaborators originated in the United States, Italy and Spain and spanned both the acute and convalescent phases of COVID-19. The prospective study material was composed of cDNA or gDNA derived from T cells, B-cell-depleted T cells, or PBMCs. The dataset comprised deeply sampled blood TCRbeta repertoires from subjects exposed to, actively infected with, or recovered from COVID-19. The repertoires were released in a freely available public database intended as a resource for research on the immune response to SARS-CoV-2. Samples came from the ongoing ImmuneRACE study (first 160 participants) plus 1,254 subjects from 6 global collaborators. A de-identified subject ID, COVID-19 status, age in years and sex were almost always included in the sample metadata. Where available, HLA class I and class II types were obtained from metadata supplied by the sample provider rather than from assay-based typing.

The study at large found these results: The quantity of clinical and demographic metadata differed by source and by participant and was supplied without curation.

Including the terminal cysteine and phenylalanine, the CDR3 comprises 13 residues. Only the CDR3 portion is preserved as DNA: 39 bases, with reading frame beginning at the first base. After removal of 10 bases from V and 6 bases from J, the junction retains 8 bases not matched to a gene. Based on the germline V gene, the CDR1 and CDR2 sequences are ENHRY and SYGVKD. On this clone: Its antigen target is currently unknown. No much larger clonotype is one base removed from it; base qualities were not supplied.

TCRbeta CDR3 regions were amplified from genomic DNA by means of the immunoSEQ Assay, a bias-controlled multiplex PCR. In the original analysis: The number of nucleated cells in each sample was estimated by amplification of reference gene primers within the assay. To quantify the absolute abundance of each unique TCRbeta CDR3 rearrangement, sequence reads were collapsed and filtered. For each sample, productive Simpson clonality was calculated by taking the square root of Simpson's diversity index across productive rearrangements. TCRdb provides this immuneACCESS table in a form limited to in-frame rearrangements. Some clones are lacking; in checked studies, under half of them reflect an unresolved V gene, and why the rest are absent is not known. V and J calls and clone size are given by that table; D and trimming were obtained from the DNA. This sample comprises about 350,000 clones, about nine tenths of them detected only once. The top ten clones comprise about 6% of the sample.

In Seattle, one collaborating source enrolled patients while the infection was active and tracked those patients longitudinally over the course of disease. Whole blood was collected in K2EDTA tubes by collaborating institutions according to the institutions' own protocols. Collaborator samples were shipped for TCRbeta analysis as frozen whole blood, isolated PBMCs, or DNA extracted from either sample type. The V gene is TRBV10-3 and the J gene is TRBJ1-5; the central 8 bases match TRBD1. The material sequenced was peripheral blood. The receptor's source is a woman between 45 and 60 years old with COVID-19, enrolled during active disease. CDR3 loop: CATRQGISQPQHF. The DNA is TGTGCCACCCGACAGGGGATCTCTCAGCCCCAGCATTTT.